The following is a T cell receptor beta chain sequence with its context. This entry is derived from a study of OX40 agonist ivuxolimab in advanced cancers. The overall study: Eligibility rules accepted prior anti-PD-1, anti-PD-L1 or anti-CTLA-4 therapy, and roughly 40% had some.

Sequencing used immunoSEQ multiplex PCR; TCRdb keeps in-frame clones, though not all of them. The sample shows 35,000 to 45,000 clones, around 83% of them seen only once. CDR1 and CDR2 (germline): SEHNR, FQNEAQ (reference sequence). V lost 4 bases and J 5 bases, leaving 11 bases between the germline ends. This CDR3 comprises 13 residues. This sample comprised CD4+ or CD8+ T cells sorted from blood, obtained in a trial of the OX40 agonist ivuxolimab. The rearrangement joins TRBV7-9 to TRBJ2-5; no reliable D call. The sequence was collected from an adult with an advanced solid tumor such as melanoma, head and neck, liver or kidney cancer. CDR3 sequence: CASSSSQEETQYF. In nucleotides, the CDR3 is TGTGCCAGCAGCTCGTCCCAGGAGGAGACCCAGTACTTC. The full variable domain, in which reference TRBV7-9 and TRBJ2-5 provide the parts outside the CDR3, is DTGVSQNPRHKITKRGQNVTFRCDPISEHNRLYWYRQTLGQGPEFLTYFQNEAQLEKSRLLSDRFSAERPKGSFSTLEIQRTEQGDSAMYLCASSSSQEETQYFGPGTRLLVL.